A single T cell receptor (beta chain) is shown here with its context. The antigen remains undetermined. This record comes from a study of a mutant IDH1 vaccine in newly diagnosed glioma. The method was immunoSEQ multiplex PCR; TCRdb's version includes in-frame clones alone and lacks a portion of them. The sample holds over 60,000 clones, roughly four fifths seen once. The time point is: week 35, safety follow-up. Each dose delivered 300 ug of mutant IDH1 20-mer peptide subcutaneously with imiquimod. This CDR3 is built from 15 residues. CDR1 and CDR2 (germline): LNHDA, SQIVND (reference sequence). J gave up 3 bases and V 5 bases, and 9 bases lay outside the gene matches.

The sequencing used PBMCs, collected from a glioma patient whose treatment included an IDH1 peptide vaccine. The clonotype was recovered from a man aged 40-49 years with glioma. This chain links TRBV19 with TRBJ2-7; 8 positions agree with TRBD1. CDR3 sequence reads: CASSGQGYRGYEQYF. In DNA form, the CDR3 reads TGTGCCAGTAGTGGACAGGGATACAGGGGCTACGAGCAGTACTTC.